This T cell receptor (beta chain) was recovered during a study of blood T cell repertoires in COVID-19. The CDR3 extends over 13 amino acids. Germline V lookup: CDR1 SGDLS, CDR2 YYNGEE. V gave up 2 bases and J gave up 7 bases; unmatched junction bases: 4. The protocol was immunoSEQ multiplex PCR, while the TCRdb copy is restricted to in-frame clones and leaves out a portion. The sample contains tens of thousands of clones, around 87% of which appear only once. Only a few counts were recorded for this clone. The origin of this receptor is a human donor in a cohort sampled during active COVID-19. Sequenced material: peripheral blood. The chain links TRBV9 to TRBJ2-7; TRBD1 agrees at 9 bases. The CDR3 bases are TGTGCCAGCAGCGTGGGGGGACAGGGTGAGCAGTACTTC. This encodes CASSVGGQGEQYF.